This TCR beta chain is drawn from a study of blood T cell repertoires in COVID-19. Per the original methods: Scientists estimated how many nucleated cells there were by amplifying reference gene primers. TCRdb keeps only in-frame clones here, not all; method: immunoSEQ multiplex PCR. That table is the source of V, J and clone size, and D and trimming were worked out from the DNA. The sample has 110,000 or so clones; 80% to 90% are singletons. CDR1 and CDR2 (germline): SGHAT, FQNNGV. CDR3 length: 13 amino acids. The V end was cut by 5 bases, the J end by 2 bases, with 9 bases between. The clonotype originates from a man aged 65 to 85 with active or convalescent COVID-19. Sequencing was carried out using peripheral blood. The gene calls are TRBV11-2 and TRBJ2-5; D remains unclear. CDR3 in amino acids: CASSPSLQETQYF. The CDR3 nucleotides read TGTGCCAGCAGCCCCAGTCTTCAAGAGACCCAGTACTTC.